This T cell receptor (beta chain) was identified in a study of T cell changes during pregnancy in multiple sclerosis. The data were produced by immunoSEQ multiplex PCR, yet TCRdb's version contains in-frame clones alone and is incomplete. Counted here are 45,000 to 70,000 clones, approximately 90% occurring once; the ten biggest clones make up 2.8%. The CDR3 extends over 11 amino acids. CDR1 is ENHRY and CDR2 is SYGVKD in the germline V gene. Trimming took off 2 bases at V and 9 bases at J, with 8 bases between the two ends. The chain recombines TRBV10-3 with TRBJ2-7; perhaps TRBD1 as D (5 bases). The source of this sequence is a female donor in good health, enrolled as a control in a pregnancy study. Source: peripheral blood, taken in the third trimester of pregnancy. Here the CDR3 reads CAISEGALQYF. In nucleotides, the CDR3 is TGTGCCATCAGTGAGGGGGCCTTGCAGTACTTC.